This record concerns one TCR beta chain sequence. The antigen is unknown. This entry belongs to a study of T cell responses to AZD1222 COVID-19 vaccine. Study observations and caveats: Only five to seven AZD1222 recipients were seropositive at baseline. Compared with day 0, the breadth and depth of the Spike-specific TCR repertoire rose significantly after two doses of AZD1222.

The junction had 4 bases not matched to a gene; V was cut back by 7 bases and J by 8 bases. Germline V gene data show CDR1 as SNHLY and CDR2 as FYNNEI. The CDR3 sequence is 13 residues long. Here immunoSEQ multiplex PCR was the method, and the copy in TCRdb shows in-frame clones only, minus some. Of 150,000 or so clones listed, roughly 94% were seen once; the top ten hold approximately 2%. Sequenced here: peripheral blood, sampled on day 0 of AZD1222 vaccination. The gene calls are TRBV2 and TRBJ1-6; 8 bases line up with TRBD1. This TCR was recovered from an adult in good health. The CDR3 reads CASTLQGDSPLHF. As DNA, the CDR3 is TGTGCCAGCACCCTACAGGGGGATTCACCCCTCCACTTT.